Detailed here is one T cell receptor (beta chain). TCRdb's copy holds only in-frame clones and misses some; the assay was immunoSEQ multiplex PCR. This table has over 60,000 clones, about nine tenths appearing once. Germline CDR1 is MNHNY and CDR2 is SVGAGI (reference sequence). With V trimmed by 6 bases and J by 2 bases, 7 bases remained unmatched. The CDR3 runs 15 residues. This sample was included in a study of T cell changes during pregnancy in multiple sclerosis. This sequence originates from a female donor in good health, enrolled as a control in a pregnancy study. Here the sequenced sample was peripheral blood, taken in the third trimester of pregnancy. The V gene is TRBV6-6, the J gene TRBJ1-2; 9 bases are shared with TRBD1. CDR3 sequence (DNA): TGTGCCAGCAGACAGGGGGCCACGGGGAACTATGGCTACACCTTC. It specifies CASRQGATGNYGYTF.